The present T cell receptor beta chain was sequenced within a study of OX40 agonist ivuxolimab in advanced cancers. Study context: It was permissible to have had prior anti-PD-1, anti-PD-L1 or anti-CTLA-4 therapy, and about 40% had some. Study-level results: At doses 0.1 to 3.0 mg/kg, CD4+ and CD8+ clones expanded. Antigen targets of the expanded peripheral T cells went undetermined. Partly responding patients at 0.1-3.0 mg/kg showed some of the smallest clonal expansion.

This CDR3 has 16 residues. Germline V gene lookup returns CDR1 MDHEN and CDR2 SYDVKM. V was pared by 11 bases and J by 0 bases, with 20 bases between. Repertoires were generated with immunoSEQ multiplex PCR, while TCRdb's copy carries only in-frame clones and drops some. The profile covers fewer than 100,000 clones, with about 91% appearing a single time and roughly 0.19% taken by the ten largest. Points on this clone: The antigen is unknown.

The source of this sequence is an adult with an advanced solid tumor such as melanoma, head and neck, liver or kidney cancer. This sequence joins TRBV28 and TRBJ1-5; D is unclear. The source was CD4+ or CD8+ T cells sorted from blood, collected in a trial of the OX40 agonist ivuxolimab. CDR3 DNA: TGTGCCGGAGGTGACATGGATCAATATAGCAATCAGCCCCAGCATTTT. Residues: CAGGDMDQYSNQPQHF. The full variable domain, with the rest looked up from reference TRBV28 and TRBJ1-5, is DVKVTQSSRYLVKRTGEKVFLECVQDMDHENMFWYRQDPGLGLRLIYFSYDVKMKEKGDIPEGYSVSREKKERFSLILESASTNQTSMYLCAGGDMDQYSNQPQHFGDGTRLSIL.